The 32 T cell receptor beta chains below were found in one sample sequenced in a study of T cells after yellow fever vaccination. Each CDR3 protein gets one entry after TCRdb re-called the 5' RACE reads with MiXCR. The sample yields some 240,000 distinct CDR3 sequences, roughly 5.6% seen once. The sample here was CD4+ T cells sorted from PBMCs, taken on the day of the yellow fever booster vaccination. The receptors come from a man aged 18 to 35 who received the YFV17D yellow fever vaccine.

The sample holds a few counts of this clonotype. As DNA, the CDR3 is TGTGCCAGCAGCTTCACCGGGGGGCATGAGCAGTTCTTC. It translates to CASSFTGGHEQFF. V is TRBV7-2 and J is TRBJ2-1, with D maybe TRBD2 (7 bases). Germline V CDR1 and CDR2: SGHTA, FQGNSA. The CDR3 loop spans 13 amino acids. V was shortened by 3 bases and J by 8 bases, with 11 bases between the two germline ends.

In its sample, this clonotype was seen a few times. The rearrangement joins TRBV10-3 to TRBJ2-5; the D gene is possibly TRBD2 (6 bases). The germline V gene encodes CDR1 ENHRY and CDR2 SYGVKD. The CDR3 is 17 residues long. Trimming pared 3 bases from V and 2 bases from J, leaving 19 bases between. The CDR3 loop is CAISDPTGLTGQETQYF. The DNA of the CDR3 is TGTGCCATCAGTGACCCCACAGGACTAACTGGACAAGAGACCCAGTACTTC.

The CDR3 protein is CSAESTRGQPQHF. CDR3 coding DNA: TGCAGTGCCGAGAGCACAAGGGGACAGCCCCAGCATTTT. The V call is TRBV20-1, the J call TRBJ1-5; tentatively, D is TRBD1 (5 bases). V lost 6 bases and J lost 7, with 16 bases in between. Per the germline V gene, CDR1 is DFQATT and CDR2 is SNEGSKA (reference sequence). The CDR3 has 13 residues.

This clonotype occurred many times. The chain combines TRBV5-1 with TRBJ2-4; 10 nucleotides line up with TRBD1. Trimming removed 0 bases from V and 7 bases from J; junction bases left unmatched: 1. CDR1 is SGHRS and CDR2 is YFSETQ in the germline V gene. The CDR3 sequence is 14 residues long. CDR3 DNA: TGCGCCAGCAGCTTGGAGGGACAGGGGAACATTCAGTACTTC. It specifies CASSLEGQGNIQYF.

V usage is TRBV19 and J usage is TRBJ2-3; D gene unclear. Germline CDR1 and CDR2: LNHDA and SQIVND (reference sequence). CDR3 length equals 13 residues. Between the trimmed V and J ends, which lost 8 bases and 4 bases, there was a span of 13 bases. The CDR3 nucleotides read TGTGCCAGTGCCGCGTCCAACTCAGATACGCAGTATTTT. It translates to CASAASNSDTQYF.

This clonotype appeared a few times. This chain connects TRBV5-4 to TRBJ2-1, with 9 nucleotides matching TRBD1. Germline V lookup: CDR1 SGHNT, CDR2 YYREEE (reference sequence). V lost 1 base to trimming and J lost 2 bases; unmatched junction nucleotides: 1. CDR3 size: 15 residues. CDR3 DNA: TGTGCCAGCAGCTTGAGGACAGGGGCCTACAATGAGCAGTTCTTC. Translation: CASSLRTGAYNEQFF. Full variable domain (remainder filled in from reference TRBV5-4 and TRBJ2-1): ETGVTQSPTHLIKTRGQQVTLRCSSQSGHNTVSWYQQALGQGPQFIFQYYREEENGRGNFPPRFSGLQFPNYSSELNVNALELDDSALYLCASSLRTGAYNEQFFGPGTRLTVL.

In its sample, this clonotype was seen many times. The chain combines TRBV4-1 with TRBJ2-2; 8 bases are shared with TRBD1. The CDR3 spans 15 residues. CDR1 is MGHRA, CDR2 YSYEKL, per germline. With V trimmed by 3 bases and J by 7 bases, 7 bases remained unmatched. The CDR3 DNA follows: TGCGCCAGCAGCCAGGTGGACAGGGATAGCGGGGAGCTGTTTTTT. Translating it yields CASSQVDRDSGELFF.

This clonotype was detected ten times or more. The chain is built from TRBV5-1 and TRBJ2-2, with no clear D. Trimming took off 3 bases at V and 7 bases at J, with 4 bases between the two ends. The CDR3 is 11 residues long. The germline V gene encodes CDR1 SGHRS and CDR2 YFSETQ. Written as DNA, the CDR3 is TGCGCCAGCAGCTCGGGCGGGGAGCTGTTTTTT. Its protein is CASSSGGELFF.

In this sample, this clonotype turned up a few times. J is TRBJ2-2 and V is TRBV14; the D is unclear. Germline-derived CDR1 and CDR2 are SGHDN and FVKESK. The length of the CDR3 is 16 residues. The ends were cut back, 2 bases at V and 4 bases at J, with 14 bases in the middle. The CDR3 DNA is TGTGCCAGCAGCCAAACATGGCAAGCTGTCACCGGGGAGCTGTTTTTT. Translating it yields CASSQTWQAVTGELFF.

The rearrangement uses TRBV6-2 or TRBV6-3 and TRBJ2-6, with D hard to call. Germline CDR1 is MNHEY and CDR2 is SVGEGT. This CDR3 has 15 residues. V dropped 5 bases and J dropped 2 bases, with 10 bases sitting between them. CDR3 nucleotides: TGTGCCAGCAGTCCCTTTGTAGCTGGGGCCAACGTCCTGACTTTC. Its protein is CASSPFVAGANVLTF.

The chain is built from TRBV5-1 and TRBJ1-1; the D is unclear. The germline gives CDR1 SGHRS, CDR2 YFSETQ. The CDR3 length is 14 residues. V was trimmed by 2 bases and J by 4 bases, leaving 12 bases between them. In nucleotides, the CDR3 is TGCGCCAGCAGCTTTGGGTATGTAGTCACTGAAGCTTTCTTT. Translating gives CASSFGYVVTEAFF.

The chain carries TRBV20-1 and TRBJ2-5, with D tentatively TRBD1 or TRBD2 (5 bases each). Germline V lookup: CDR1 DFQATT, CDR2 SNEGSKA (reference sequence). Deletions cut 5 bases from V and 3 bases from J, with 16 bases between. The CDR3 totals 14 residues. The CDR3 nucleotides read TGCAGTGCTCCCCGGGACCTTCTGGAAGAGACCCAGTACTTC. Its protein is CSAPRDLLEETQYF.

This clonotype has just one count. A junction boundary mismatches the germline segment, possibly from a read error. The rearrangement joins TRBV29-1 to TRBJ1-1, with 9 positions matching TRBD1. Germline V gene sequence: CDR1 SQVTM, CDR2 ANQGSEA. The CDR3 totals 14 residues. In nucleotides, the CDR3 is TGCAGCGTGCACAGGGGGCTGATGAACACTGTAGCTTTCTTT. Amino acids: CSVHRGLMNTVAFF. The full variable domain, rest sourced from reference TRBV29-1 and TRBJ1-1, is SAVISQKPSRDICQRGTSLTIQCQVDSQVTMMFWYRQQPGQSLTLIATANQGSEATYESGFVIDKFPISRPNLTFSTLTVSNMSPEDSSIYLCSVHRGLMNTVAFFGQGTRLTVV.

This clonotype was detected ten times or more. This CDR3 reads CSARDGTGQETQYF. Here the CDR3 DNA reads TGCAGTGCTAGAGATGGAACAGGGCAAGAGACCCAGTACTTC. The V call is TRBV20-1, the J call TRBJ2-5; tentatively, D is TRBD1 (6 bases). V was clipped by 0 bases and J by 2 bases, with 10 bases between them. The CDR3 spans 14 residues. Germline CDR1 and CDR2: DFQATT and SNEGSKA (reference sequence).

This clonotype was observed at least ten times. CDR3 protein: CASSRDTPYEQYF. DNA of the CDR3: TGTGCCAGCAGCCGGGACACCCCCTACGAGCAGTACTTC. The V gene is TRBV7-9, the J gene TRBJ2-7, with a tentative D call TRBD1 (6 bases). Trimming took off 5 bases at V and 2 bases at J, with 10 bases between the two ends. The CDR3 has 13 residues. Per germline, CDR1 SEHNR and CDR2 FQNEAQ (reference sequence).

This clonotype appeared many times. This chain uses TRBV12-3 or TRBV12-4 with TRBJ2-3, with 7 bases fitting TRBD1. The CDR3 contains 14 residues. With V trimmed by 5 bases and J by 3 bases, 5 bases remained unmatched. The chain's CDR3 is CASSQSRGTDTQYF. CDR3 DNA sequence: TGTGCCAGCAGTCAGAGCAGGGGGACAGATACGCAGTATTTT.

In its sample, this clonotype was seen a few times. V gene TRBV7-9 combines with J gene TRBJ1-4; no reliable D call. CDR1 and CDR2 (germline): SEHNR, FQNEAQ (reference sequence). The CDR3 has 19 residues. V was trimmed by 1 base and J by 1 base, leaving 19 bases between them. The DNA for the CDR3 is TGTGCCAGCAGCTTAGTGCGGGGAACCGGGTTGGTAACTAATGAAAAACTGTTTTTT. Translated, it gives CASSLVRGTGLVTNEKLFF.

The V gene is TRBV12-3 or TRBV12-4, the J gene TRBJ1-5; the match to TRBD1 covers 8 bases. This CDR3 is 14 amino acids long. V shed 7 bases, J shed 2 bases, and the junction held 4 bases outside the gene matches. The CDR3 DNA reads as TGTGCCAGCACCCTGGACAGGGGCAATCAGCCCCAGCATTTT. This sequence encodes CASTLDRGNQPQHF.

This clonotype was observed at least ten times. This sequence joins TRBV6-5 and TRBJ2-4, with 7 bases lining up with TRBD1. CDR1 is MNHEY and CDR2 is SVGAGI in the germline V gene. Germline trimming cut 6 bases from V and 4 bases from J; bases unmatched to any gene: 0. The CDR3 contains 12 residues. The CDR3 bases are TGTGCCAGCAGGGACAGGAAAAACATTCAGTACTTC. It translates to CASRDRKNIQYF.

This clonotype was detected ten times or more. The chain recombines TRBV29-1 with TRBJ2-3; D is perhaps TRBD2 (6 bases). Germline V gene sequence: CDR1 SQVTM, CDR2 ANQGSEA. The CDR3 length is 11 residues. V was cut by 7 bases and J by 10 bases, with 15 bases left in between. The CDR3 protein is CSGTGGRSQYF. The CDR3 nucleotides are TGCAGCGGCACCGGGGGACGGTCGCAGTATTTT.

This clonotype was seen at least ten times. The chain recombines TRBV15 with TRBJ2-1, with D uncertain. With 1 base removed from V and 9 bases from J, the gap between germline ends came to 7 bases. Germline V gene lookup returns CDR1 LNHNV and CDR2 YYDKDF (reference sequence). CDR3 length equals 12 residues. CDR3 DNA sequence: TGTGCCACCAGCAGAGGTGGTATTGAGCAGTTCTTC. It codes for CATSRGGIEQFF. The full variable domain, rest sourced from reference TRBV15 and TRBJ2-1, is DAMVIQNPRYQVTQFGKPVTLSCSQTLNHNVMYWYQQKSSQAPKLLFHYYDKDFNNEADTPDNFQSRRPNTSFCFLDIRSPGLGDTAMYLCATSRGGIEQFFGPGTRLTVL.

The chain recombines TRBV7-2 with TRBJ1-1, with D possibly matching TRBD1 (5 bases). The CDR3 sequence is 14 residues long. Germline CDR1 reads SGHTA; CDR2 reads FQGNSA. Trimming removed 5 bases at V and 1 base at J, with 11 bases between. CDR3 amino acids: CASSPQTENTEAFF. DNA for the CDR3: TGTGCCAGCAGCCCACAGACAGAGAACACTGAAGCTTTCTTT.

This clonotype showed up many times. The V and J genes are TRBV4-1 and TRBJ1-4, with D unclear. CDR1 and CDR2 from the germline V gene are MGHRA and YSYEKL. This CDR3 is built from 14 residues. The ends were cut back, 4 bases at V and 5 bases at J, with 11 bases in the middle. Here the CDR3 DNA reads TGCGCCAGCAGCCGCCGGCTTTCAAATGAAAAACTGTTTTTT. Protein: CASSRRLSNEKLFF.

The chain links TRBV6-1 to TRBJ2-4; a possible D gene is TRBD1 (5 bases). CDR3 length equals 13 residues. V was shortened by 7 bases and J by 8 bases, with 15 bases between the two germline ends. Germline CDR1 and CDR2: MNHNS and SASEGT. The DNA for the CDR3 is TGTGCCAGCATGGCAGGGCTGAAGGACATTCAGTACTTC. Protein sequence: CASMAGLKDIQYF.

V is TRBV6-1 and J is TRBJ1-1; D perhaps matches TRBD1 (5 bases). The CDR3 loop spans 15 amino acids. Germline CDR1 MNHNS, CDR2 SASEGT. V was shortened by 7 bases and J by 2 bases, with 17 bases between the two germline ends. The CDR3 nucleotides are TGTGCCAGCACCCCATGGGACGCTATCAACACTGAAGCTTTCTTT. Translating gives CASTPWDAINTEAFF.

This chain uses TRBV5-4 with TRBJ1-2, with D unclear. This CDR3 has 17 amino acids. From germline, CDR1 is SGHNT and CDR2 YYREEE (reference sequence). V was cut by 4 bases and J by 5 bases, with 24 bases left in between. DNA for the CDR3: TGTGCCAGCAGCCCGCCGGGCAGAGGGCTAACTGGATATGGCTACACCTTC. Its translation: CASSPPGRGLTGYGYTF.

The sample holds a few counts of this clonotype. This chain links TRBV5-1 with TRBJ2-2; D not certain. This CDR3 comprises 15 residues. V was clipped by 0 bases and J by 3 bases, with 9 bases between them. Germline CDR1 is SGHRS and CDR2 is YFSETQ. In nucleotides, the CDR3 is TGCGCCAGCAGCTTGGCAGGCGAATACACCGGGGAGCTGTTTTTT. Translation gives CASSLAGEYTGELFF.

This clonotype occurred a few times. V gene TRBV11-2 combines with J gene TRBJ2-1, with D possibly being TRBD1 or TRBD2 (7 bases each). Trimming removed 5 bases at V and 4 bases at J, with 18 bases between. Germline V gives CDR1 SGHAT, CDR2 FQNNGV. The CDR3 is 16 amino acids. Written as DNA, the CDR3 is TGTGCCAGCAGCGTCGACCCCAGGGGGGGATACAATGAGCAGTTCTTC. Its translation: CASSVDPRGGYNEQFF.

Many counts were recorded for this clonotype. The V call is TRBV6-6, the J call TRBJ1-3, with 8 bases lining up with TRBD1. The V gene end was trimmed by 4 bases and the J gene end by 4 bases; junction bases not matched to a gene: 9. The CDR3 covers 16 residues. Germline V gene data show CDR1 as MNHNY and CDR2 as SVGAGI (reference sequence). The CDR3 coding sequence is TGTGCCAGCAGTTCCTGGACAGGGAAAGTAGGAAACACCATATATTTT. It translates to CASSSWTGKVGNTIYF.

This clonotype has just a few counts. V usage is TRBV6-6 and J usage is TRBJ1-2, with 9 bases that match TRBD1. V was clipped by 5 bases and J by 7 bases; unmatched bases: 11. CDR3 length: 15 amino acids. CDR1 is MNHNY, CDR2 SVGAGI, per germline (reference sequence). The CDR3 is CASSAIQGALGGYTF. In DNA form, the CDR3 reads TGTGCCAGCAGTGCCATACAGGGGGCGCTTGGTGGCTACACCTTC.

This clonotype was found many times. V and J are TRBV24-1 and TRBJ2-1, with 7 bases identical to TRBD1. V was clipped by 1 base and J by 7 bases; unmatched bases: 3. CDR1 and CDR2 from the germline V gene are KGHDR and SFDVKD. The CDR3 runs 14 residues. The CDR3 sequence: CATSDLGRGNEQFF. CDR3 in DNA: TGTGCCACCAGTGATTTAGGCAGGGGGAATGAGCAGTTCTTC.

Here the CDR3 DNA reads TGTGCCAGCTCACCTGATACGGGGATTCGTGGCTACACCTTC. Translating gives CASSPDTGIRGYTF. The rearrangement joins TRBV18 to TRBJ1-2; D is unresolved. The germline CDR1 and CDR2 sequences are KGHSH and LQKENI. This CDR3 has 14 residues. V lost 3 bases and J lost 7, with 15 bases in between.